These 24 T cell receptor beta chains were all obtained from the same sample, sequenced in a study of T cells after yellow fever vaccination. MiXCR, run by TCRdb on the 5' RACE reads, gives a single entry per CDR3 protein. The profile shows under 70,000 distinct CDR3 sequences, approximately 7.7% of them singletons. Sequenced material: CD8+ T cells sorted from PBMCs, taken on the day of the first yellow fever vaccination. The receptor source for this set is a man aged 18-30 years who received the YFV17D yellow fever vaccine.

This clonotype was observed a handful of times. The chain carries TRBV24-1 and TRBJ2-3; D is perhaps TRBD2 (5 bases). Germline-derived CDR1 and CDR2 are KGHDR and SFDVKD. The CDR3 length is 16 residues. V lost 0 bases, J lost 2 bases, and 11 bases lay in between. The CDR3 region is CATSDLDGGSTDTQYF. The CDR3 nucleotides read TGTGCCACCAGTGATTTGGATGGAGGATCCACAGATACGCAGTATTTT.

This clonotype was seen many times. This sequence joins TRBV9 and TRBJ2-1; 10 bases match TRBD2. Per germline, CDR1 SGDLS and CDR2 YYNGEE. This CDR3 spans 15 amino acids. V gave up 0 bases and J gave up 6 bases; unmatched junction bases: 3. CDR3 DNA sequence: TGTGCCAGCAGCGTAGGTAGCGGGGGGTTCAATGAGCAGTTCTTC. This sequence encodes CASSVGSGGFNEQFF.

The V and J genes are TRBV27 and TRBJ2-1, with unresolved D. Germline-derived CDR1 and CDR2 are MNHEY and SMNVEV (reference sequence). V was trimmed by 6 bases and J by 9 bases, leaving 15 bases between them. CDR3 length: 13 amino acids. The CDR3 DNA sequence: TGTGCCAGCAGCCCGGGTCTACCAGTTGAGCAGTTCTTC. Translating it yields CASSPGLPVEQFF.

Worth noting for this clonotype: A single base separates this from a much larger clone, so it may be a read error. The V gene is TRBV7-2, the J gene TRBJ2-3; the match to TRBD2 covers 12 bases. In germline, CDR1 is SGHTA, CDR2 FQGNSA. V was pared by 5 bases and J by 5 bases, with 8 bases of the junction left unmatched. There are 16 residues in the CDR3. CDR3 region: CASSPTSGGLEDTQYF. The CDR3 DNA is TGTGCCAGCAGCCCAACTAGCGGGGGGTTGGAAGATACGCAGTATTTT.

This chain connects TRBV12-2 to TRBJ2-2. TRBV12-2 is termed a pseudogene. The CDR3 extends over 17 amino acids. CDR3 protein: CASRLTVHGANTGELFF. In DNA, the CDR3 is TGTGCAAGTCGCTTAACTGTTCACGGCGCGAACACCGGGGAGCTGTTTTTT.

This clonotype was found a few times. The CDR3 reads CASSSPRGRYEQYV. CDR3 coding DNA: TGTGCCAGCAGTTCTCCCCGGGGCCGCTACGAGCAGTACGTC. The chain is built from TRBV28 and TRBJ2-7, with D perhaps being TRBD1 or TRBD2 (5 bases each). V dropped 4 bases and J dropped 3 bases, with 13 bases sitting between them. The CDR3 runs 14 residues. Germline lookup yields CDR1 MDHEN and CDR2 SYDVKM.

This clonotype was picked up many times. V is TRBV6-5 and J is TRBJ2-1, with D possibly called TRBD1 or TRBD2 (6 bases each). The CDR3 loop spans 15 amino acids. V lost 2 bases to trimming and J lost 7 bases, with 15 bases between them. The germline V gene encodes CDR1 MNHEY and CDR2 SVGAGI. Here the CDR3 DNA reads TGTGCCAGCAGTTACGGGGGGCTTCGAAAAAATGAGCAGTTCTTC. It encodes CASSYGGLRKNEQFF.

This clonotype has at least ten counts. This sequence joins TRBV7-2 and TRBJ2-2, with a weak D call TRBD1 (5 bases). The CDR3 is 15 amino acids. Germline CDR1 SGHTA, CDR2 FQGNSA. Trimming shortened V by 1 base and J by 6 bases, and 12 bases separated the two germline ends. This chain's CDR3 is CASSLGQGRAGELFF. DNA for the CDR3: TGTGCCAGCAGCTTAGGCCAGGGAAGAGCCGGGGAGCTGTTTTTT.

This clonotype was recorded at least ten times. The rearrangement joins TRBV11-1 to TRBJ2-2, with TRBD2 as a possible D gene (6 bases). This CDR3 contains 20 residues. V gave up 4 bases and J gave up 3 bases, with 27 bases separating them. Looked up from germline, CDR1 is SGHAT and CDR2 is FQDESV (reference sequence). CDR3: CASSSLWVGTEGMDTGELFF. In DNA, the CDR3 is TGTGCCAGCAGCTCCTTGTGGGTGGGGACTGAGGGAATGGACACCGGGGAGCTGTTTTTT.

The rearrangement joins TRBV6-4 to TRBJ2-3, with D possibly being TRBD2 (7 bases). The V end lost 6 bases, the J end lost 1 base, and 17 bases lay between the germline ends. The length of the CDR3 is 16 residues. From germline, CDR1 is MRHNA and CDR2 SNTAGT. This CDR3 reads CASSVEGGLGTDTQYF. CDR3 sequence (DNA): TGTGCCAGCAGCGTTGAGGGGGGGCTCGGCACAGATACGCAGTATTTT.

In this sample, this clonotype turned up many times. This chain links TRBV6-2 or TRBV6-3 with TRBJ2-1; D gene ambiguous. V was shortened by 0 bases and J by 4 bases, with 19 bases between the two germline ends. The length of the CDR3 is 18 residues. Germline values: CDR1 MNHEY, CDR2 SVGEGT. CDR3 DNA: TGTGCCAGCAGTTACTCGATTGGCTCGGTCGTTGAATACAATGAGCAGTTCTTC. Translating gives CASSYSIGSVVEYNEQFF.

This clonotype was found a few times. V gene TRBV3-1 combines with J gene TRBJ1-1; D is uncertain. The CDR3 consists of 14 residues. The germline V gene has CDR1 LGHDT and CDR2 YNNKEL (reference sequence). The V gene lost 2 bases and the J gene lost 6 bases, with 13 bases spanning the gap. In DNA, the CDR3 is TGTGCCAGCAGCCAAACCGCGAGTAGGTCTGAAGCTTTCTTT. As protein: CASSQTASRSEAFF.

This clonotype was found many times. The rearrangement uses TRBV4-1 and TRBJ2-2; 15 bases match TRBD2. CDR1 and CDR2 from the germline V gene are MGHRA and YSYEKL. CDR3 length: 20 residues. Trimming at V came to 4 bases and at J to 3 bases, leaving 12 bases not matched to a gene. The CDR3 DNA sequence: TGCGCCAGCAGCCCACTACGGACTAGCGGGGGGGTTAGGGACACCGGGGAGCTGTTTTTT. Its protein is CASSPLRTSGGVRDTGELFF.

This clonotype has only a few counts. The chain has TRBV19 and TRBJ1-1; D not resolved. CDR1 is LNHDA, CDR2 SQIVND, per germline (reference sequence). This CDR3 contains 14 residues. Trimming stripped 3 bases from V and 6 bases from J, with 14 bases between. CDR3 coding DNA: TGTGCCAGTAGTATCGGCTCTGGTACCCCTGAAGCTTTCTTT. Protein: CASSIGSGTPEAFF.

V gene TRBV18 combines with J gene TRBJ1-1; no firm D call. The germline V and J ends were trimmed by 3 bases and 9 bases, with 8 bases remaining between them. CDR3 length: 11 residues. The V gene's germline CDR1 is KGHSH and CDR2 LQKENI. The CDR3 nucleotides read TGTGCCAGCTCACCCGACAAAAAAGCTTTCTTT. This encodes CASSPDKKAFF.

This clonotype was detected many times. The chain is built from TRBV6-2 or TRBV6-3 and TRBJ2-7; unclear D gene. Between the trimmed V and J ends, which lost 2 bases and 2 bases, there was a span of 4 bases. The CDR3 sequence is 12 residues long. The germline V gene encodes CDR1 MNHEY and CDR2 SVGEGT. The CDR3 region has the DNA TGTGCCAGCAGTTACGGGCCCTACGAGCAGTACGTC. This codes for CASSYGPYEQYV.

The chain joins TRBV27 to TRBJ1-1; no reliable D call. V lost 8 bases and J lost 4, with 23 bases in between. The CDR3 loop spans 16 amino acids. Germline V lookup: CDR1 MNHEY, CDR2 SMNVEV (reference sequence). The CDR3 bases are TGTGCCAGCCACAGCGGGTCAATAAGGAATCCCACTGAAGCTTTCTTT. This encodes CASHSGSIRNPTEAFF.

The chain recombines TRBV5-1 with TRBJ1-1; D is perhaps TRBD1 (5 bases). The length of the CDR3 is 15 residues. V was clipped by 1 base and J by 6 bases, with 16 bases between them. Per germline, CDR1 SGHRS and CDR2 YFSETQ. In nucleotides, the CDR3 is TGCGCCAGCAGCTTGTTGGGGCGCCTTGACCCTGAAGCTTTCTTT. It encodes CASSLLGRLDPEAFF.

The gene calls are TRBV15 and TRBJ1-6; maybe TRBD1 (6 bases). CDR3 length: 14 residues. Germline-derived CDR1 and CDR2 are LNHNV and YYDKDF (reference sequence). V gave up 1 base and J gave up 9 bases, with 10 bases separating them. This CDR3 reads CATSRGGQTSPLHF. CDR3 in DNA: TGTGCCACCAGCAGAGGGGGGCAGACTTCACCCCTCCACTTT.

V and J are TRBV7-2 and TRBJ1-6; D is undetermined. V lost 2 bases to trimming and J lost 16 bases, with 9 bases between them. The CDR3 loop spans 11 amino acids. Looked up from germline, CDR1 is SGHTA and CDR2 is FQGNSA. The CDR3 reads CASSLLQVLHF. The CDR3 DNA reads as TGTGCCAGCAGCTTATTGCAGGTACTCCACTTT.

This clonotype occurred many times. The rearrangement joins TRBV20-1 to TRBJ2-1, with TRBD1 identical over 7 bases. The germline V gene has CDR1 DFQATT and CDR2 SNEGSKA (reference sequence). The CDR3 is 15 amino acids. With 2 bases clipped from V and 4 bases from J, the junction kept 8 bases outside the gene matches. The CDR3 DNA sequence: TGCAGTGCTAGACAGCCGGGACAGCGGTACAATGAGCAGTTCTTC. Amino acid sequence: CSARQPGQRYNEQFF.

This clonotype was counted between two and nine times. The V and J genes are TRBV19 and TRBJ2-7; D is possibly TRBD1 (6 bases). This CDR3 region has 15 residues. From germline, CDR1 is LNHDA and CDR2 SQIVND (reference sequence). The ends were cut back, 1 base at V and 3 bases at J, with 13 bases in the middle. Written as DNA, the CDR3 is TGTGCCAGTAGTATAGGAGGGGGTTTTAACTACGAGCAGTACTTC. This codes for CASSIGGGFNYEQYF.

This clonotype has a count of ten or more. The chain employs TRBV15 and TRBJ2-7; 8 bases align to TRBD1. The junction had 2 bases not matched to a gene; V was cut back by 5 bases and J by 2 bases. Germline V gene lookup returns CDR1 LNHNV and CDR2 YYDKDF (reference sequence). This CDR3 is 13 amino acids long. The DNA of the CDR3 is TGTGCCACCAGCCAGGGGGCTCCCTACGAGCAGTACTTC. Its protein is CATSQGAPYEQYF.

This clonotype occurred many times. CDR3 amino acids: CASSQRTSGVYNEQFF. The CDR3 DNA reads as TGCGCCAGCAGCCAAAGGACCAGCGGGGTATACAATGAGCAGTTCTTC. The chain is built from TRBV4-3 and TRBJ2-1; TRBD2 matches at 7 bases. Germline CDR1 LGHNA, CDR2 YSLEER. This CDR3 is 16 amino acids long. V lost 2 bases and J lost 4; bases outside the gene matches: 8.